This entry lists 8 T cell receptor beta chains sequenced from one sample in a study of T cell repertoires in cytomegalovirus infection. TCRdb re-called the reads with MiXCR, one entry per CDR3 protein. The sample holds approximately 550,000 distinct CDR3 sequences, 16% seen once. Sequences were obtained from CD8+ T cells from PBMCs. Receptors originate from a human donor in good health (CMV status not recorded). Some clones in this sample may be carry-over from other donors' samples.

This clonotype appeared a single time. CDR3 DNA sequence: TGTGCCATCAGTGAGCAAGGCGGGGGTTACTACGAGCAGTACTTC. It specifies CAISEQGGGYYEQYF. V and J are TRBV10-3 and TRBJ2-7; TRBD2 aligns across 7 bases. With 2 bases clipped from V and 3 bases from J, the junction kept 7 bases outside the gene matches. Germline-derived CDR1 and CDR2 are ENHRY and SYGVKD. This CDR3 region has 15 residues.

This clonotype occurred many times. The V gene is TRBV4-2, the J gene TRBJ1-1; D unclear. V gave up 0 bases and J gave up 3 bases, with 2 bases separating them. Germline-derived CDR1 and CDR2 are LGHNA and YNFKEQ. This CDR3 comprises 12 residues. The CDR3 is CASSQDYTEAFF. In DNA form, the CDR3 reads TGTGCCAGCAGCCAAGATTACACTGAAGCTTTCTTT.

This chain connects TRBV25-1 to TRBJ2-5; D not resolved. Looked up from germline, CDR1 is MGHDK and CDR2 is SYGVNS. V was shortened by 0 bases and J by 2 bases, with 10 bases between the two germline ends. This CDR3 has 15 amino acids. In DNA form, the CDR3 reads TGTGCCAGCAGTGAATATTCCACGTTTCAAGAGACCCAGTACTTC. As protein: CASSEYSTFQETQYF. The variable domain in full, completed from reference TRBV25-1 and TRBJ2-5, reads EADIYQTPRYLVIGTGKKITLECSQTMGHDKMYWYQQDPGMELHLIHYSYGVNSTEKGDLSSESTVSRIRTEHFPLTLESARPSHTSQYLCASSEYSTFQETQYFGPGTRLLVL.

This clonotype was detected many times. The chain has TRBV7-6 and TRBJ2-1; D is ambiguous. CDR1 SGHVS and CDR2 FNYEAQ come from the germline V gene. The CDR3 is 16 amino acids. The germline V and J ends were trimmed by 5 bases and 0 bases, with 14 bases remaining between them. CDR3 amino acids: CASSIRFRSSYNEQFF. CDR3 DNA sequence: TGTGCCAGCAGCATAAGGTTTAGGAGCTCCTACAATGAGCAGTTCTTC.

At least ten counts were recorded for this clonotype. The rearrangement links TRBV7-9 to TRBJ2-5; 8 bases are a match to TRBD2. CDR1 is SEHNR, CDR2 FQNEAQ, per germline (reference sequence). V lost 5 bases to trimming and J lost 2 bases; unmatched junction nucleotides: 7. The CDR3 has 15 residues. The CDR3 sequence: CASSPGTREQETQYF. CDR3 bases: TGTGCCAGCAGCCCAGGGACTAGGGAGCAAGAGACCCAGTACTTC. Complete variable domain (other parts from reference TRBV7-9 and TRBJ2-5): DTGVSQNPRHKITKRGQNVTFRCDPISEHNRLYWYRQTLGQGPEFLTYFQNEAQLEKSRLLSDRFSAERPKGSFSTLEIQRTEQGDSAMYLCASSPGTREQETQYFGPGTRLLVL.

This clonotype showed up many times. V gene TRBV28 combines with J gene TRBJ2-1; either TRBD1 or TRBD2 may supply D (5 bases each). Trimming cost V 7 bases and J 6 bases, with 13 bases left between them. In germline, CDR1 is MDHEN, CDR2 SYDVKM. CDR3 length: 13 residues. The CDR3 loop reads CASKIRGLNEQFF. The CDR3 region has the DNA TGTGCCAGCAAGATTCGGGGCCTCAATGAGCAGTTCTTC.

This clonotype has a count of ten or more. This rearrangement joins TRBV12-3 or TRBV12-4 to TRBJ2-5; D is possibly TRBD1 or TRBD2 (5 bases each). Trimming stripped 5 bases from V and 4 bases from J, with 20 bases between. The CDR3 covers 16 residues. CDR3 in amino acids: CASSPSYYKGRETQYF. For the CDR3, the DNA is TGTGCCAGCAGTCCTAGCTATTATAAGGGGAGAGAGACCCAGTACTTC.

Within the sample, this clonotype is medium-sized. The V gene is TRBV7-6, the J gene TRBJ2-3, with D perhaps TRBD1 or TRBD2 (5 bases each). The ends were cut back, 0 bases at V and 2 bases at J, with 18 bases in the middle. This CDR3 comprises 18 residues. Germline lookup yields CDR1 SGHVS and CDR2 FNYEAQ. CDR3 amino acids: CASSLASWGREYTDTQYF. CDR3 bases: TGTGCCAGCAGCTTAGCGAGCTGGGGGAGAGAGTACACAGATACGCAGTATTTT.